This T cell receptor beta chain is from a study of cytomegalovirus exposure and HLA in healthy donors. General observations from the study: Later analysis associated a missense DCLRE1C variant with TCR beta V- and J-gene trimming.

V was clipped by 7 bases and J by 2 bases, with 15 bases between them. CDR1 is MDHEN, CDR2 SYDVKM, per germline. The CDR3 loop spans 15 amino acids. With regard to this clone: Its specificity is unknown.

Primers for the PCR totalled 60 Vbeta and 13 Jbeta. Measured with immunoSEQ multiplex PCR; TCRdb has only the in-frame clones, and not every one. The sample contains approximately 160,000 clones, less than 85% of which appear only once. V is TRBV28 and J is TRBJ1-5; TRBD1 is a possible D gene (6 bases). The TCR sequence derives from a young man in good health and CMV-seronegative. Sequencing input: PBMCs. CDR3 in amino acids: CASTAGGGRNQPQHF. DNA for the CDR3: TGTGCCAGCACCGCGGGGGGCGGGCGCAATCAGCCCCAGCATTTT.